The source of this T cell receptor (beta chain) is a study of cytomegalovirus exposure and HLA in healthy donors. Looking at the study overall: Genetic ancestry analysis placed around 76% of the 398 donors that were genotyped in the Caucasian-associated cluster. Study-level points and caveats: Among TCR beta chains, those listed as cytomegalovirus-associated numbered over 150. It was assumed in the presence/absence analyses that sequencing depth was roughly uniform across donors.

Comments on this clone: The antigen remains undetermined.

The germline V gene has CDR1 GTSNPN and CDR2 SVGIG (reference sequence). The CDR3 length is 14 residues. V dropped 4 bases and J dropped 8; count of bases not matched to a gene: 11. It was with 60 Vbeta and 13 Jbeta primers that the PCR ran. As handled by the study authors: Counted up in a later analysis, unique TCR beta chains came to approximately 83 million, with around 11 million shared. TCRdb's table, derived via immunoSEQ multiplex PCR, lists solely in-frame clones and lacks some. V, J and clone size derive from that table, while D and trimming were established from the DNA sequence. The repertoire holds 150,000 to 200,000 clones, around 74% seen once, with 2.5% to 3.5% in the top ten.

The sequencing sample was made of PBMCs. The chain uses TRBV30 and TRBJ2-1; 7 bases align to TRBD2. The clonotype comes from a female donor in good health and CMV-seronegative. Here the CDR3 reads CAWKGFGGSDEQFF. For the CDR3, the DNA is TGTGCCTGGAAGGGATTCGGGGGGTCCGATGAGCAGTTCTTC. Full variable domain (missing parts from reference TRBV30 and TRBJ2-1): SQTIHQWPATLVQPVGSPLSLECTVEGTSNPNLYWYRQAAGRGLQLLFYSVGIGQISSEVPQNLSASRPQDRQFILSSKKLLLSDSGFYLCAWKGFGGSDEQFFGPGTRLTVL.